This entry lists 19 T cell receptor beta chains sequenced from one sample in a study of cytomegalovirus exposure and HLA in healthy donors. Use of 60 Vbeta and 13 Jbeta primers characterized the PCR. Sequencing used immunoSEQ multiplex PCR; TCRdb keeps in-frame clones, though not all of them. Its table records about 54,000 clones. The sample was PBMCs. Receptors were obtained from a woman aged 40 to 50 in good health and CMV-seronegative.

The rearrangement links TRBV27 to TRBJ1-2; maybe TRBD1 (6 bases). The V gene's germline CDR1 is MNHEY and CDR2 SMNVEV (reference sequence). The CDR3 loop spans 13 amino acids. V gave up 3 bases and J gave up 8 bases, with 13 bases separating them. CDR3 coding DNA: TGTGCCAGCAGTTTGGGCAGGCAGGGGGGCTACACCTTC. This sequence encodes CASSLGRQGGYTF.

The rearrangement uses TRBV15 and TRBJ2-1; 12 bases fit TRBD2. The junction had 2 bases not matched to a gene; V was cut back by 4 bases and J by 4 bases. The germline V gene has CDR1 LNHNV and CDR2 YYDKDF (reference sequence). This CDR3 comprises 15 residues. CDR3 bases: TGTGCCACCAGCACCGGACTAGCGGGATACAATGAGCAGTTCTTC. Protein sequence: CATSTGLAGYNEQFF.

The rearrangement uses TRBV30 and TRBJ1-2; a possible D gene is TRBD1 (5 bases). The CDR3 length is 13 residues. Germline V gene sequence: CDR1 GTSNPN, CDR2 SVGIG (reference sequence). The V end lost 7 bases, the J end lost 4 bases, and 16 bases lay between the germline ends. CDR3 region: CALGAGGSYGYTF. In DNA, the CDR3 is TGTGCCTTAGGGGCAGGCGGCAGCTATGGCTACACCTTC.

CDR3 residues: CSVGGQGSYEQYF. In nucleotides, the CDR3 is TGCAGCGTTGGAGGACAGGGATCCTACGAGCAGTACTTC. The chain employs TRBV29-1 and TRBJ2-7; 8 bases agree with TRBD1. Germline lookup yields CDR1 SQVTM and CDR2 ANQGSEA. This CDR3 spans 13 amino acids. The ends lost 4 bases at V and 1 base at J; junction bases unmatched: 3.

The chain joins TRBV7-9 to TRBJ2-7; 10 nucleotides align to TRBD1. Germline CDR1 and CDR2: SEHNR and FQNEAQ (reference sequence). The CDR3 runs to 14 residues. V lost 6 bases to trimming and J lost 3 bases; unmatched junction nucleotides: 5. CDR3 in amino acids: CASRGQGGDYEQYF. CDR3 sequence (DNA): TGTGCCAGCAGAGGACAGGGGGGGGACTACGAGCAGTACTTC.

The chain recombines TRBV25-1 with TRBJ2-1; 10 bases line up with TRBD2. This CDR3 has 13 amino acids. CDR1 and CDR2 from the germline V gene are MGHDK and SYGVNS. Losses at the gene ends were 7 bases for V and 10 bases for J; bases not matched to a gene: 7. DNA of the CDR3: TGTGCCAGCAATCGACTAGCGGGCGGGGAGCAGTTCTTC. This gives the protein CASNRLAGGEQFF.

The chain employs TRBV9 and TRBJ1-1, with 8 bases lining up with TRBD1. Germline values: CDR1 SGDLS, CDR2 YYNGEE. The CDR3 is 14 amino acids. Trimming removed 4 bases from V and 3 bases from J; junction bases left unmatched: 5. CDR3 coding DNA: TGTGCCAGCAGCATAGGACAGGGTTACACTGAAGCTTTCTTT. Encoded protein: CASSIGQGYTEAFF.

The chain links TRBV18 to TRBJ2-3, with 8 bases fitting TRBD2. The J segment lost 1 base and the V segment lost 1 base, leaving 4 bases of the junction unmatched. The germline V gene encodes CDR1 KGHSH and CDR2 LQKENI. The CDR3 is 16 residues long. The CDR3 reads CASSPLLAGGTDTQYF. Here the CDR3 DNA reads TGTGCCAGCTCACCACTTCTAGCGGGCGGCACAGATACGCAGTATTTT.

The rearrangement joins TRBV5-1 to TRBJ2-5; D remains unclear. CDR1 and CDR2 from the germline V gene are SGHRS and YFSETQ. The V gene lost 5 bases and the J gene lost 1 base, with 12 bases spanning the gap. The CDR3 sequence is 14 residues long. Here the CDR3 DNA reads TGCGCCAGCAGTGGCGGCCGCGCCCAAGAGACCCAGTACTTC. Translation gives CASSGGRAQETQYF.

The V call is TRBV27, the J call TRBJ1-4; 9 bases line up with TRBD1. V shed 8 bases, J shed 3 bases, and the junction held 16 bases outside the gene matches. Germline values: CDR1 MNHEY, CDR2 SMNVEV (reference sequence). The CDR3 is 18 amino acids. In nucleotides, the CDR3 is TGTGCCAGCCCAACGAAGACGGGACAGGGCGGACCTAATGAAAAACTGTTTTTT. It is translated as CASPTKTGQGGPNEKLFF.

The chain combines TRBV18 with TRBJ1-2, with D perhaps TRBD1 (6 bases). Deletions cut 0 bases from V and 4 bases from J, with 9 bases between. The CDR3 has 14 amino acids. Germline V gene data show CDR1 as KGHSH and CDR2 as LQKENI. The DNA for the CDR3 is TGTGCCAGCTCACCACCCGGACAGACCTATGGCTACACCTTC. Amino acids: CASSPPGQTYGYTF.

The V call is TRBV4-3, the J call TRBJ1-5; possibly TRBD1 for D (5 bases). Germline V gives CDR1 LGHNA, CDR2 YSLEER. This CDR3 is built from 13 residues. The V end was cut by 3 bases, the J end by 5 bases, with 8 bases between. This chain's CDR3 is CASSQGPHQPQHF. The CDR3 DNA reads TGCGCCAGCAGCCAGGGGCCCCATCAGCCCCAGCATTTT.

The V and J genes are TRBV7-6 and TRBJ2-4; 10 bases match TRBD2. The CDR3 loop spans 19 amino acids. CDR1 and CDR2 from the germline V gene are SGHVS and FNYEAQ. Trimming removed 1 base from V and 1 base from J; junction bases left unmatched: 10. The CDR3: CASSLGVSGGTRAKNIQYF. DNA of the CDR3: TGTGCCAGCAGCTTAGGGGTTAGCGGGGGGACCCGGGCCAAAAACATTCAGTACTTC.

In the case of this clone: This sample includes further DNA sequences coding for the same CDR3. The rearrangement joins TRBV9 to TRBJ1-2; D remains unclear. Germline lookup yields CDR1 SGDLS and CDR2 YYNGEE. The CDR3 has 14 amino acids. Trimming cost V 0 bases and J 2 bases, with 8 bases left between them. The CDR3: CASSVGVANYGYTF. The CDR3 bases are TGTGCCAGCAGCGTAGGAGTAGCGAACTATGGCTACACCTTC.

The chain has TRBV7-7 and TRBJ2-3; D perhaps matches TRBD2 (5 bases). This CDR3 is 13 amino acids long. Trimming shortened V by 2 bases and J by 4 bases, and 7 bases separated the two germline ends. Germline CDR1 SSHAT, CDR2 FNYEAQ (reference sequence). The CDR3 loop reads CASSLSGADTQYF. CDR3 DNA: TGTGCCAGCAGCTTATCCGGGGCAGATACGCAGTATTTT.

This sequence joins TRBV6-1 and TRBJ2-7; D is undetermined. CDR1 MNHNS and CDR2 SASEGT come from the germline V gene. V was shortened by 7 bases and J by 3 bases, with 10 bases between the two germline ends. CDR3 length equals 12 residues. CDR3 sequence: CASIDPGYEQYF. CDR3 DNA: TGTGCCAGCATAGACCCAGGCTACGAGCAGTACTTC.

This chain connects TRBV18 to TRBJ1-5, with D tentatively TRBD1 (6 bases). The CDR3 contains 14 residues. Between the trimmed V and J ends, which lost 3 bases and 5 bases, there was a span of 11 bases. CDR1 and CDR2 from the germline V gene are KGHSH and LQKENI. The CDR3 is CASSPSGAYQPQHF. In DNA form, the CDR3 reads TGTGCCAGCTCACCGTCAGGGGCCTATCAGCCCCAGCATTTT.

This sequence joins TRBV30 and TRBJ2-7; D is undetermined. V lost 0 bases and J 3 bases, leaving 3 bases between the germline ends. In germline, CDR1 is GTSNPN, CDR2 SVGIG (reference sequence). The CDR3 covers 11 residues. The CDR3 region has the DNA TGTGCCTGGAGTGTACTCTACGAGCAGTACTTC. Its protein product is CAWSVLYEQYF.

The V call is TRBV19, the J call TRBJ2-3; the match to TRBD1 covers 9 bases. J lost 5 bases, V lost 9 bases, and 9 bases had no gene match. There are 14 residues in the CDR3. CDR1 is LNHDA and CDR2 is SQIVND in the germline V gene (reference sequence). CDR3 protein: CASLETGGEDTQYF. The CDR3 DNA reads TGTGCCAGCCTTGAGACAGGGGGAGAAGATACGCAGTATTTT.